Below, 17 T cell receptor beta chains from the same sample are listed, as sequenced in a study of blood T cell repertoires in COVID-19. Produced via immunoSEQ multiplex PCR; TCRdb's table is partial and in-frame only. The sample has around 200,000 clones, 80% to 85% seen once; the top ten hold 15% to 20%. Sequenced sample: peripheral blood. These receptors were collected from a woman older than 75 with active or convalescent COVID-19.

The sample holds one count of this clone. This chain links TRBV10-3 with TRBJ2-1; TRBD1 agrees at 8 bases. J was trimmed by 4 bases and V by 5 bases; bases with no gene match: 7. Per germline, CDR1 ENHRY and CDR2 SYGVKD. The CDR3 sequence is 15 residues long. In DNA form, the CDR3 reads TGTGCCATCAGTAAGGCCGGGGACAGGTACAATGAGCAGTTCTTC. Its translation is CAISKAGDRYNEQFF.

The chain combines TRBV7-2 with TRBJ2-7, with 7 bases lining up with TRBD1. This CDR3 is built from 15 residues. V lost 5 bases, J lost 5 bases, and 12 bases stayed unmatched. Germline CDR1 and CDR2: SGHTA and FQGNSA. The CDR3 spells CASSARQGAFHEQYF. The CDR3 bases are TGTGCCAGCAGCGCTCGACAGGGCGCTTTCCACGAGCAGTACTTC.

The V gene is TRBV5-4, the J gene TRBJ2-2; the D is unclear. With 4 bases removed from V and 2 bases from J, the gap between germline ends came to 12 bases. This CDR3 is built from 15 residues. CDR1 SGHNT and CDR2 YYREEE come from the germline V gene (reference sequence). For the CDR3, the DNA is TGTGCCAGCAGCCCCTCGCTGGCAAACACCGGGGAGCTGTTTTTT. Protein: CASSPSLANTGELFF.

This clone came up a few times. V and J are TRBV6-5 and TRBJ2-7; the D is unclear. Germline V CDR1 and CDR2: MNHEY, SVGAGI. The CDR3 is 15 residues long. The V end lost 3 bases, the J end lost 0 bases, and 12 bases lay between the germline ends. The CDR3 here is CASSYQVGGSYEQYF. The CDR3 DNA reads TGTGCCAGCAGTTATCAAGTTGGCGGCTCCTACGAGCAGTACTTC.

The V call is TRBV9, the J call TRBJ1-6; TRBD1 matches 11 bases. The CDR3 is 15 residues long. Trimming cost V 3 bases and J 9 bases; bases outside gene matches: 5. Germline CDR1 and CDR2: SGDLS and YYNGEE. This chain's CDR3 is CASSAGQGGGSPLHF. The CDR3 nucleotides are TGTGCCAGCAGCGCGGGACAGGGGGGAGGTTCACCCCTCCACTTT.

The chain is built from TRBV6-5 and TRBJ2-2; tentatively, D is TRBD2 (6 bases). V was cut by 4 bases and J by 5 bases, with 14 bases left in between. Per the germline V gene, CDR1 is MNHEY and CDR2 is SVGAGI. The CDR3 sequence is 15 residues long. CDR3 nucleotides: TGTGCCAGCAGTTCAAGGGAGGTTTTAACCGGGGAGCTGTTTTTT. Translating gives CASSSREVLTGELFF.

This clone was observed once. The V gene is TRBV30, the J gene TRBJ1-2, with 9 bases that match TRBD1. Germline V CDR1 and CDR2: GTSNPN, SVGIG (reference sequence). The CDR3 has 15 residues. With 0 bases clipped from V and 7 bases from J, the junction kept 9 bases outside the gene matches. This CDR3 is CAWSVSGQGVRGYTF. The CDR3 coding sequence is TGTGCCTGGAGTGTCTCGGGACAGGGAGTTCGTGGCTACACCTTC.

V is TRBV7-2 and J is TRBJ2-7; the D is unclear. The germline V gene has CDR1 SGHTA and CDR2 FQGNSA. This CDR3 has 16 amino acids. The V end lost 5 bases, the J end lost 0 bases, and 17 bases lay between the germline ends. The CDR3: CASSPDGSASSYEQYF. The CDR3 DNA is TGTGCCAGCAGCCCTGACGGTTCAGCGAGCTCCTACGAGCAGTACTTC.

This clone was observed once. The V gene is TRBV19, the J gene TRBJ2-7, with D possibly matching TRBD1 (5 bases). V was cut by 3 bases and J by 1 base, with 13 bases left in between. This CDR3 contains 15 residues. Germline V gives CDR1 LNHDA, CDR2 SQIVND (reference sequence). In DNA, the CDR3 is TGTGCCAGTAGTATTGTAGGGGAAGGGTCCTACGAGCAGTACTTC. Protein sequence: CASSIVGEGSYEQYF.

V and J are TRBV3-1 (or the pseudogene TRBV3-2) and TRBJ2-1, with 8 bases lining up with TRBD2. Germline V gives CDR1 LGHDT, CDR2 YNNKEL (reference sequence). The ends lost 0 bases at V and 1 base at J; junction bases unmatched: 8. This CDR3 is built from 18 residues. The CDR3 here is CASSQDRISGISYNEQFF. In DNA, the CDR3 is TGTGCCAGCAGCCAAGATCGGATTAGCGGGATATCCTACAATGAGCAGTTCTTC.

The chain carries TRBV5-1 and TRBJ2-2; TRBD1 might be the D (5 bases). The CDR3 is 14 amino acids. The germline gives CDR1 SGHRS, CDR2 YFSETQ. Trimming left V 1 base short and J 4 bases short, with 8 bases between. CDR3 in amino acids: CASSLFGATGELFF. The CDR3, as DNA: TGCGCCAGCAGCTTGTTTGGGGCCACCGGGGAGCTGTTTTTT.

J is TRBJ1-1 and V is TRBV6-2 or TRBV6-3; D perhaps matches TRBD1 (6 bases). The CDR3 extends over 13 amino acids. The V end was cut by 4 bases, the J end by 5 bases, with 11 bases between. Germline V gene sequence: CDR1 MNHEY, CDR2 SVGEGT. CDR3 residues: CASSSAGVTEAFF. CDR3 coding DNA: TGTGCCAGCAGTTCGGCAGGGGTTACTGAAGCTTTCTTT.

The V and J genes are TRBV7-2 and TRBJ2-7, with TRBD1 identical over 7 bases. Trimming took 0 bases from V and 6 from J; bases not matched to a gene: 8. The CDR3 sequence is 15 residues long. CDR1 is SGHTA, CDR2 FQGNSA, per germline. Here the CDR3 DNA reads TGTGCCAGCAGCTTAGCAATAGGGGGCTCCGGCGAGCAGTACTTC. This gives the protein CASSLAIGGSGEQYF.

The chain's CDR3 is CASGSSGGATDTQYF. For the CDR3, the DNA is TGTGCCAGCGGATCTAGCGGGGGGGCCACAGATACGCAGTATTTT. The V and J genes are TRBV28 and TRBJ2-3; TRBD2 matches 12 bases. The CDR3 length is 15 residues. CDR1 is MDHEN, CDR2 SYDVKM, per germline. The trim removed 8 bases at V and 2 bases at J, leaving 5 bases unmatched.

This clone was detected only once. V is TRBV2 and J is TRBJ2-1; TRBD2 matches 15 bases. CDR1 is SNHLY, CDR2 FYNNEI, per germline. The V segment lost 4 bases and the J segment 10 bases; nucleotides outside the gene matches: 5. The CDR3 extends over 15 amino acids. The CDR3 sequence: CASSGRTSGGAEQFF. CDR3 sequence (DNA): TGTGCCAGCAGTGGTAGGACTAGCGGGGGGGCAGAGCAGTTCTTC.

The J gene is TRBJ2-7, the V gene TRBV19; 14 bases are a match to TRBD2. The junction had 6 bases not matched to a gene; V was cut back by 5 bases and J by 6 bases. The CDR3 runs to 15 residues. The V gene's germline CDR1 is LNHDA and CDR2 SQIVND (reference sequence). In nucleotides, the CDR3 is TGTGCCAGTAGTCCAGGGACTAGCGGGGGATTCGAGCAGTACTTC. This translates into CASSPGTSGGFEQYF.

The chain carries TRBV6-6 and TRBJ2-7; perhaps TRBD2 as D (5 bases). V was clipped by 2 bases and J by 2 bases, with 7 bases between them. CDR3 length: 13 amino acids. From germline, CDR1 is MNHNY and CDR2 SVGAGI (reference sequence). This chain's CDR3 is CASSYAGAYEQYF. In nucleotides, the CDR3 is TGTGCCAGCAGTTACGCCGGGGCCTACGAGCAGTACTTC.